In its sample, the clone carrying this T cell receptor beta chain was seen a few times. The antigen is undetermined. CDR1 and CDR2 from the germline V gene are SGHTA and FQGNSA. This CDR3 spans 14 amino acids. The V and J ends lost 5 bases and 0 bases, in that order; junction bases with no gene match: 3. In the PCR, 60 Vbeta and 13 Jbeta primers were used. Using immunoSEQ multiplex PCR, the repertoire was profiled, and TCRdb retains in-frame clones only, with some absent. The sample gives approximately 100,000 clones, over 75% of which show up once; approximately 3.6% is in the top ten. This record belongs to a study of cytomegalovirus exposure and HLA in healthy donors. Findings and caveats of the study: Productive status was seen about 90% or about 30% of the time for most TCR beta V segments in an earlier analysis.

This receptor was obtained from a man between 60 and 75 years old in good health and CMV-seronegative. Sequencing used PBMCs. The gene calls are TRBV7-2 and TRBJ1-1; 7 nucleotides align to TRBD1. CDR3 sequence: CASSPGQMNTEAFF. As DNA, the CDR3 is TGTGCCAGCAGCCCGGGACAGATGAACACTGAAGCTTTCTTT.